The entry that follows covers one T cell receptor beta chain sequence. This specimen belongs to a study of PD-1 blockade in mismatch repair-deficient tumors. The germline gives CDR1 LNHDA, CDR2 SQIVND (reference sequence). CDR3 length: 16 residues. The V gene lost 1 base and the J gene lost 3 bases, with 10 bases spanning the gap. Assay used: immunoSEQ multiplex PCR; TCRdb lists only in-frame clones, some missing. The table shows tens of thousands of clones, with 81% occurring only once. This sequence was found in an adult with mismatch repair-deficient cancer. The sample consisted of peripheral blood, taken 12 weeks after starting pembrolizumab. The V gene is TRBV19, the J gene TRBJ2-6; no definite D call. CDR3 sequence (DNA): TGTGCCAGTAGTATAGTGCTAGGGTTTGGGGCCAACGTCCTGACTTTC. It translates to CASSIVLGFGANVLTF.